A selection of T cell receptor beta chains follows, all from one sample in a study of blood T cell repertoires in COVID-19. Repertoires were generated with immunoSEQ multiplex PCR, while TCRdb's copy carries only in-frame clones and drops some. This sample has 120,000 to 150,000 clones, with approximately 87% found just once. Sequencing was carried out using peripheral blood. These receptors were obtained from a man aged 45 to 65 who had recovered from COVID-19. CDR3s include the opening cysteine and the closing phenylalanine or tryptophan. A D gene is named only where the DNA matches it firmly. Rows give clone size only sometimes, using once, few, many, or a class for an expanded clone.

clone size	V gene	J gene	D gene	CDR3 DNA	CDR3 protein
NA	TRBV5-1	TRBJ2-5	TRBD1	TGCGCCAGCAACCTCGGACAGGCTGAGACCCAGTACTTC	CASNLGQAETQYF
NA	TRBV4-3	TRBJ2-7	TRBD1	TGCGCCAGCAGCCAAGGACAGGGTCCCCGCCCCTACGAGCAGTACTTC	CASSQGQGPRPYEQYF
NA	TRBV15	TRBJ1-4	NA	TGTGCCACCAGCAGAGATTTCAGTAATGAAAAACTGTTTTTT	CATSRDFSNEKLFF
NA	TRBV7-8	TRBJ1-1	NA	TGTGCCAGCAGCTTAGCGGCGGGGAGCGGGACTGAAGCTTTCTTT	CASSLAAGSGTEAFF
NA	TRBV5-1	TRBJ2-1	TRBD2	TGCGCCAGCAGCTTGGCCTTAGCGGGGGGGCCCAGCAATGAGCAGTTCTTC	CASSLALAGGPSNEQFF
NA	TRBV5-6	TRBJ1-1	TRBD1	TGTGCCAGCAGCTTTCAGGGGGCTGACACTGAAGCTTTCTTT	CASSFQGADTEAFF
NA	TRBV15	TRBJ1-2	TRBD1	TGTGCCACCAGCAGAGTCCAGGGGGCAGGATATGGCTACACCTTC	CATSRVQGAGYGYTF
NA	TRBV29-1	TRBJ1-5	TRBD1	TGCAGCGCCGGGACAGGGGTTAATCAGCCCCAGCATTTT	CSAGTGVNQPQHF
NA	TRBV4-3	TRBJ1-6	NA	TGCGCCAGCAGCCAGGAAGCGACAGGCTATAATTCACCCCTCCACTTT	CASSQEATGYNSPLHF
once	TRBV7-2	TRBJ2-5	TRBD2	TGTGCCAGTTCTTTGATGGGCGGGGGGGCTTATGAGACCCAGTACTTC	CASSLMGGGAYETQYF
NA	TRBV4-3	TRBJ1-4	TRBD1	TGCGCCAGCAGCCCCACTCAGGGGGTTGGTAATGAAAAACTGTTTTTT	CASSPTQGVGNEKLFF
NA	TRBV27	TRBJ2-7	NA	TGTGCCAGCAGACAAAACCTTAACTCCTACGAGCAGTACTTC	CASRQNLNSYEQYF
NA	TRBV14	TRBJ1-4	NA	TGTGCCAGCAGCCAAGATGTGAACGGAGGAGGTGAAAAACTGTTTTTT	CASSQDVNGGGEKLFF
NA	TRBV28	TRBJ2-5	TRBD2	TGTGCCAGCGCGGGGGGGCAGGAGACCCAGTACTTC	CASAGGQETQYF
NA	TRBV4-1	TRBJ2-2	TRBD2	TGCGCCAGCAGCCAAGAGGGGGGACTAGCGGGGTCCGGGGAGCTGTTTTTT	CASSQEGGLAGSGELFF
NA	TRBV4-3	TRBJ1-1	NA	TGCGCCAGCAGCCTCCATACTCTTCAGAACACTGAAGCTTTCTTT	CASSLHTLQNTEAFF
NA	TRBV27	TRBJ2-5	TRBD1	TGTGCCAGCAGTTTACACCGGACAGGGGGCCAAGAGACCCAGTACTTC	CASSLHRTGGQETQYF
once	TRBV3-1/TRBV3-2	TRBJ1-2	TRBD1	TGTGCCAGCAGCCAGGGACAGGGGGACTATGGCTACACCTTC	CASSQGQGDYGYTF
NA	TRBV4-1	TRBJ1-2	NA	TGCGCCAGCAGCCGCCCGGATCTAGTGAGCTACACCTTC	CASSRPDLVSYTF
NA	TRBV6-5	TRBJ1-4	TRBD1	TGTGCCAGCACTATAACAGGGGGCAATGAAAAACTGTTTTTT	CASTITGGNEKLFF
NA	TRBV5-6	TRBJ2-1	NA	TGTGCCAGCAGCTTGGGGACTTCGCTATTCTACAATGAGCAGTTCTTC	CASSLGTSLFYNEQFF
NA	TRBV5-6	TRBJ2-7	TRBD1	TGTGCCAGCAGCTTGGGGACAGGGAGCTTCCTCGAGCAGTACTTC	CASSLGTGSFLEQYF
NA	TRBV29-1	TRBJ2-7	TRBD2	TGCAGCGTTGTGGCGGGGGGCGTCGAGCAGTACTTC	CSVVAGGVEQYF
once	TRBV12-5	TRBJ1-5	NA	TGTGCTAGTGGTCCGGGGGGTAGCAATCAGCCCCAGCATTTT	CASGPGGSNQPQHF
NA	TRBV7-9	TRBJ2-1	TRBD2	TGTGCCAGCAGCTTAGGGCGGGGGGGCAACTCCTACAATGAGCAGTTCTTC	CASSLGRGGNSYNEQFF
NA	TRBV7-2	TRBJ2-1	TRBD1	TGTGCCAGCAGCTTCGACGTTGACAGGGGGCGGCTTGACCAGTTCTTC	CASSFDVDRGRLDQFF
NA	TRBV5-5	TRBJ1-2	NA	TGTGCCAGCAGCTTGGCAGGGGACTATGGCTACACCTTC	CASSLAGDYGYTF
NA	TRBV6-2/TRBV6-3	TRBJ2-5	TRBD2	TGTGCCAGCAGTACCTTCGCCAGCGGGGGGGCACAAGAGACCCAGTACTTC	CASSTFASGGAQETQYF
NA	TRBV6-6	TRBJ1-1	TRBD1	TGTGCCAGCAGTCCCTGGATCGGACAGGGTGACCCCCCTGAAGCTTTCTTT	CASSPWIGQGDPPEAFF
NA	TRBV5-1	TRBJ2-5	NA	TGCGCCAGCAGCTTGATAATACAACAAGAGACCCAGTACTTC	CASSLIIQQETQYF
NA	TRBV5-1	TRBJ2-3	TRBD1	TGCGCCAGCAGCTTTCGGGGACAGGGTGTCTCAGATACGCAGTATTTT	CASSFRGQGVSDTQYF
NA	TRBV10-3	TRBJ2-7	NA	TGTGCCATCAGTGAGTCAACAGGAAGCTACGAGCAGTACTTC	CAISESTGSYEQYF
many	TRBV29-1	TRBJ2-7	TRBD1	TGCAGCGTTGAAATGCAGGGGGTGTACGAGCAGTACTTC	CSVEMQGVYEQYF
NA	TRBV4-1	TRBJ1-1	TRBD1	TGCGCCAGCAGCTTGCGGACAGGGGCTGTGAACACTGAAGCTTTCTTT	CASSLRTGAVNTEAFF
NA	TRBV9	TRBJ2-3	TRBD1	TGTGCCAGCAACAGGGACAGAGGAGATACGCAGTATTTT	CASNRDRGDTQYF
NA	TRBV5-8	TRBJ2-3	TRBD2	TGTGCCAGCAGCCAAGGACTAGCTCGTGATACGCAGTATTTT	CASSQGLARDTQYF
NA	TRBV27	TRBJ1-3	NA	TGTGCCAGCAGTTTATTGTTAGGAAACACCATATATTTT	CASSLLLGNTIYF
NA	TRBV11-3	TRBJ1-4	TRBD1	TGTGCCAGCAGCTCGAGACAGGGTAATGAAAAACTGTTTTTT	CASSSRQGNEKLFF
NA	TRBV4-2	TRBJ2-3	NA	TGTGCCAGCAGCCAATTTTCAGCGGCAACGCAGTATTTT	CASSQFSAATQYF
NA	TRBV5-5	TRBJ1-1	NA	TGTGCCAGCAGCGTAACTGGGGGGTTTGCAGCTTTCTTT	CASSVTGGFAAFF
once	TRBV11-2	TRBJ2-7	NA	TGTGCCAGCAGCTTAGGGGCTCCAGAAACCTACGAGCAGTACTTC	CASSLGAPETYEQYF